A selection of T cell receptor beta chains follows, all from one sample in a study of blood T cell repertoires in COVID-19. TCRdb's table, derived via immunoSEQ multiplex PCR, lists solely in-frame clones and lacks some. The table includes 70,000 to 80,000 clones, 75% to 90% detected once. Sequenced sample: peripheral blood. These receptors were obtained from a human donor in a cohort sampled during active COVID-19. CDR3s include the opening cysteine and the closing phenylalanine or tryptophan. The order of the fields is D gene, V gene, J gene, clone size, CDR3 DNA, CDR3 protein. The D gene is left open where the match is weak. For some rows the clone size is stated as once, few or many, or as a class when expanded; others skip it.

d_call: TRBD1
v_call: TRBV6-5
j_call: TRBJ2-5
clone_size: .
cdr3_nt: TGTGCCAGCAGAGAGGAGACAGGGGGTGAGACCCAGTACTTC
cdr3_aa: CASREETGGETQYF

d_call: TRBD1
v_call: TRBV5-6
j_call: TRBJ2-2
clone_size: .
cdr3_nt: TGTGCCAGCAGCTTGGTCGCCAGGGGGCTAAACACCGGGGAGCTGTTTTTT
cdr3_aa: CASSLVARGLNTGELFF

d_call: .
v_call: TRBV10-2
j_call: TRBJ1-1
clone_size: .
cdr3_nt: TGCGCCAGCCGCTTGCAGGGCTCGGACACTGAAGCTTTCTTT
cdr3_aa: CASRLQGSDTEAFF

d_call: .
v_call: TRBV18
j_call: TRBJ2-2
clone_size: .
cdr3_nt: TGTGCTAGCTCACCATGGCCGGGAACCGGGGAGCTGTTTTTT
cdr3_aa: CASSPWPGTGELFF

d_call: .
v_call: TRBV30
j_call: TRBJ1-2
clone_size: .
cdr3_nt: TGTGCCTGGAGTGGGACAGTCTATGGCTACACCTTC
cdr3_aa: CAWSGTVYGYTF

d_call: .
v_call: TRBV11-3
j_call: TRBJ2-2
clone_size: .
cdr3_nt: TGTGCCAGCAGCTTAGGACAGAACACCGGGGAGCTGTTTTTT
cdr3_aa: CASSLGQNTGELFF

d_call: TRBD2
v_call: TRBV11-2
j_call: TRBJ2-1
clone_size: .
cdr3_nt: TGTGCCAGCAGCTCCCGGGGGGGCGACTACAATGAGCAGTTCTTC
cdr3_aa: CASSSRGGDYNEQFF

d_call: .
v_call: TRBV6-4
j_call: TRBJ2-3
clone_size: once
cdr3_nt: TGTGCCAGCAGTGAGCGGGGTAGCACAGATACGCAGTATTTT
cdr3_aa: CASSERGSTDTQYF

d_call: TRBD1
v_call: TRBV19
j_call: TRBJ1-2
clone_size: once
cdr3_nt: TGTGCCAGTAGTGCCCAGCCTTCGGGACAGCTTACTAACTATGGCTACACCTTC
cdr3_aa: CASSAQPSGQLTNYGYTF

d_call: TRBD1
v_call: TRBV5-6
j_call: TRBJ1-5
clone_size: few
cdr3_nt: TGTGCCAGCATGCGGACAGGGGGCCATCAGCCCCAGCATTTT
cdr3_aa: CASMRTGGHQPQHF

d_call: TRBD1
v_call: TRBV28
j_call: TRBJ1-1
clone_size: once
cdr3_nt: TGTGCCAGCAGTTTAGGGGGACAGATGAACACTGAAGCTTTCTTT
cdr3_aa: CASSLGGQMNTEAFF

d_call: TRBD1
v_call: TRBV28
j_call: TRBJ1-4
clone_size: .
cdr3_nt: TGTGCCAGCAGTTCCAGGGGGCGCGTGGATGAAAAACTGTTTTTT
cdr3_aa: CASSSRGRVDEKLFF

d_call: .
v_call: TRBV2
j_call: TRBJ2-2
clone_size: .
cdr3_nt: TGTGCCAGCAGTGAACAGGGGATGGCTAACACCGGGGAGCTGTTTTTT
cdr3_aa: CASSEQGMANTGELFF

d_call: TRBD1
v_call: TRBV18
j_call: TRBJ1-5
clone_size: .
cdr3_nt: TGTGCCAGCTCACCGTCGGGACAGGGTTTCCAGCCCCAGCATTTT
cdr3_aa: CASSPSGQGFQPQHF

d_call: TRBD1
v_call: TRBV29-1
j_call: TRBJ2-6
clone_size: .
cdr3_nt: TGCAGCGTCTCGACAGGGCTAAGCTCTGGGGCCAACGTCCTGACTTTC
cdr3_aa: CSVSTGLSSGANVLTF

d_call: .
v_call: TRBV10-3
j_call: TRBJ2-7
clone_size: once
cdr3_nt: TGTGCCATCAGATCCGGGACAAACTCCTACGAGCAGTACTTC
cdr3_aa: CAIRSGTNSYEQYF

d_call: .
v_call: TRBV30
j_call: TRBJ1-5
clone_size: .
cdr3_nt: TGTGCCTGGAGCGCCGGGGGGTCCCAGCATTTT
cdr3_aa: CAWSAGGSQHF

d_call: .
v_call: TRBV7-9
j_call: TRBJ2-3
clone_size: .
cdr3_nt: TGTGCCAGCAGCTTGACAGTGAGCACAGATACGCAGTATTTT
cdr3_aa: CASSLTVSTDTQYF

d_call: TRBD2
v_call: TRBV28
j_call: TRBJ2-3
clone_size: once
cdr3_nt: TGTGCCAGCAGCTTGGGGGGGACTAGCGGCTCAGATACGCAGTATTTT
cdr3_aa: CASSLGGTSGSDTQYF

d_call: TRBD1
v_call: TRBV5-6
j_call: TRBJ1-2
clone_size: .
cdr3_nt: TGTGCCAGCAGCCCAACTGGACAGGGGGACAGCTATGGCTACACCTTC
cdr3_aa: CASSPTGQGDSYGYTF

d_call: .
v_call: TRBV19
j_call: TRBJ1-2
clone_size: .
cdr3_nt: TGTGCCAGTAGGGACAGTCTAAACTATGGCTACACCTTC
cdr3_aa: CASRDSLNYGYTF

d_call: .
v_call: TRBV5-4
j_call: TRBJ1-5
clone_size: once
cdr3_nt: TGTGCCAGCAGCTTGGGGGGAGATAGCAATCAGCCCCAGCATTTT
cdr3_aa: CASSLGGDSNQPQHF

d_call: TRBD1
v_call: TRBV13
j_call: TRBJ2-3
clone_size: .
cdr3_nt: TGTGCCAGCAGCTCGACAGGGGTCGCAGATACGCAGTATTTT
cdr3_aa: CASSSTGVADTQYF

d_call: .
v_call: TRBV21-1
j_call: TRBJ2-1
clone_size: few
cdr3_nt: TGTGCCAGCAGTCAGCCCCAGGGGACAGGGGGCAATGAGCAGTTCTTC
cdr3_aa: CASSQPQGTGGNEQFF

d_call: .
v_call: TRBV6-2/TRBV6-3
j_call: TRBJ2-3
clone_size: once
cdr3_nt: TGTGCCAGCAGTCGTATTGCAGATACGCAGTATTTT
cdr3_aa: CASSRIADTQYF

d_call: .
v_call: TRBV4-1
j_call: TRBJ1-1
clone_size: once
cdr3_nt: TGCGCCAGCAGCCAACGGAACACTGAAGCTTTCTTT
cdr3_aa: CASSQRNTEAFF

d_call: .
v_call: TRBV7-9
j_call: TRBJ2-1
clone_size: .
cdr3_nt: TGTGCCAGCGCGAGCTCCTACAATGAGCAGTTCTTC
cdr3_aa: CASASSYNEQFF

d_call: .
v_call: TRBV7-2
j_call: TRBJ2-2
clone_size: .
cdr3_nt: TGTGCCAGCAGCTTTGGTCAGGGGTACGGGGAGCTGTTTTTT
cdr3_aa: CASSFGQGYGELFF

d_call: .
v_call: TRBV6-2/TRBV6-3
j_call: TRBJ2-2
clone_size: .
cdr3_nt: TGTGCCAGCAGTCGCGGGGCAACCGGGGAGCTGTTTTTT
cdr3_aa: CASSRGATGELFF

d_call: .
v_call: TRBV21-1
j_call: TRBJ2-7
clone_size: .
cdr3_nt: TGTGCCAGCAGCAATAAGACAGGGCGAGAACCCTACGAGCAGTACTTC
cdr3_aa: CASSNKTGREPYEQYF

d_call: TRBD1
v_call: TRBV27
j_call: TRBJ2-3
clone_size: .
cdr3_nt: TGTGCCAGCAGTCAAGGACAGGTTAGCACAGATACGCAGTATTTT
cdr3_aa: CASSQGQVSTDTQYF

d_call: TRBD1
v_call: TRBV3-1/TRBV3-2
j_call: TRBJ1-2
clone_size: .
cdr3_nt: TGTGCCAGCAGCGCCGGGACAGGGGGCCTAGGTGTGGGCTACACCTTC
cdr3_aa: CASSAGTGGLGVGYTF

d_call: TRBD1
v_call: TRBV29-1
j_call: TRBJ1-1
clone_size: .
cdr3_nt: TGCAGCGTTCGACAGGGGAGTCGGAACACTGAAGCTTTCTTT
cdr3_aa: CSVRQGSRNTEAFF

d_call: TRBD1
v_call: TRBV5-6
j_call: TRBJ1-4
clone_size: .
cdr3_nt: TGTGCCAGCAGCATAGGGACAGACGAAAAACTGTTTTTT
cdr3_aa: CASSIGTDEKLFF

d_call: TRBD1
v_call: TRBV10-1
j_call: TRBJ2-7
clone_size: few
cdr3_nt: TGCGCCAGCAGCGAGGGGACAGGGCGATCCTACGAGCAGTACTTC
cdr3_aa: CASSEGTGRSYEQYF

d_call: .
v_call: TRBV4-1
j_call: TRBJ1-4
clone_size: .
cdr3_nt: TGCGCCAGCAGCCCCGGTCTGGACAGCTTTGCAACTAATGAAAAACTGTTTTTT
cdr3_aa: CASSPGLDSFATNEKLFF

d_call: TRBD1
v_call: TRBV18
j_call: TRBJ1-1
clone_size: few
cdr3_nt: TGTGCCAGCTCCCTGACAGGGACCTCGGGCACTGAAGCTTTCTTT
cdr3_aa: CASSLTGTSGTEAFF

d_call: TRBD1
v_call: TRBV7-7
j_call: TRBJ2-3
clone_size: .
cdr3_nt: TGTGCCAGCAGCCCGACAGGGGTTAGCACAGATACGCAGTATTTT
cdr3_aa: CASSPTGVSTDTQYF

d_call: TRBD1
v_call: TRBV5-4
j_call: TRBJ1-2
clone_size: few
cdr3_nt: TGTGCCAGCAGACGGGACAGGGGATACGATTATGGCTACACCTTC
cdr3_aa: CASRRDRGYDYGYTF

d_call: .
v_call: TRBV7-9
j_call: TRBJ2-5
clone_size: .
cdr3_nt: TGTGCCAGCAGCTGGGACACTTACCAAGAGACCCAGTACTTC
cdr3_aa: CASSWDTYQETQYF

d_call: TRBD1
v_call: TRBV27
j_call: TRBJ2-7
clone_size: .
cdr3_nt: TGTGCCAGCAGTTTATACCCCGGGACAGCCTACGAGCAGTACTTC
cdr3_aa: CASSLYPGTAYEQYF